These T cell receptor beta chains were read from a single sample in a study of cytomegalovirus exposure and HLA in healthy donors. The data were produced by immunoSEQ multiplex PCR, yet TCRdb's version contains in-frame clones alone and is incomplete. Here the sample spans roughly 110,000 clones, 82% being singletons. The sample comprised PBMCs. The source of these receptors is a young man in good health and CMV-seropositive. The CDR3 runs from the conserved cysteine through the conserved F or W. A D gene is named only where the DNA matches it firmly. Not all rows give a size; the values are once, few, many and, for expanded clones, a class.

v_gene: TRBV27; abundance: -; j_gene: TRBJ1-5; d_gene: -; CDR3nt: TGTGCCAGCCGACAGTTTCTACATCAGCCCCAGCATTTT; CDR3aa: CASRQFLHQPQHF
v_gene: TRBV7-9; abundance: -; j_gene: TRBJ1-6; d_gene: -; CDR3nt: TGTGCCAGCAGCTTATGGGGGGGGACGGCGGTGTCACCCCTCCACTTT; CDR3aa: CASSLWGGTAVSPLHF
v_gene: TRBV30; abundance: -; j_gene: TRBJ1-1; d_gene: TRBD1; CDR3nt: TGTGCCTGGAGTGGAACAGGGGGCTACACTGAAGCTTTCTTT; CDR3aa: CAWSGTGGYTEAFF
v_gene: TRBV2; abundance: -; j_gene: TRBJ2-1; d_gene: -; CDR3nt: TGTGCCAGCAGTGACTACTCCTACAATGAGCAGTTCTTC; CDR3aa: CASSDYSYNEQFF
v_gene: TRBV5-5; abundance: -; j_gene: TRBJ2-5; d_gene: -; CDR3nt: TGTGCCAGCAGCTTGCCTAGCCGGGAGACCCAGTACTTC; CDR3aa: CASSLPSRETQYF
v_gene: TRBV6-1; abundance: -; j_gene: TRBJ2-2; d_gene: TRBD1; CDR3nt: TGTGCCAGCAGCGACAGGGTCCGGGCCACCGGGGAGCTGTTTTTT; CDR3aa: CASSDRVRATGELFF
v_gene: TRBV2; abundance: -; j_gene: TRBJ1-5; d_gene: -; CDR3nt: TGTGCCAGCAGTGAGGGGCCAGGGGGCAATCAGCCCCAGCATTTT; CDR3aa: CASSEGPGGNQPQHF
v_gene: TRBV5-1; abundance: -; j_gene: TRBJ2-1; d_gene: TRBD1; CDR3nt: TGCGCCAGCAGCAGGGACAGGGAATGGGATAATGAGCAGTTCTTC; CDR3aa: CASSRDREWDNEQFF
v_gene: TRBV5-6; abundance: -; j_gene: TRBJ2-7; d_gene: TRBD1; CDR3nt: TGTGCCAGCAGCTTGGGGACAGGATCCTTGGACGAGCAGTACTTC; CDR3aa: CASSLGTGSLDEQYF
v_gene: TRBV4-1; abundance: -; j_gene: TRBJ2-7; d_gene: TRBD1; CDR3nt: TGCGCCAGCAGCCGGACCCCGGGACAGGCACAATACGAGCAGTACTTC; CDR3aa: CASSRTPGQAQYEQYF
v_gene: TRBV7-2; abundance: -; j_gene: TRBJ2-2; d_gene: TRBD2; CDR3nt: TGTGCCAGCAGCTTACTAGCGGGGGGGCAAGCCGGGGAGCTGTTTTTT; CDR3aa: CASSLLAGGQAGELFF
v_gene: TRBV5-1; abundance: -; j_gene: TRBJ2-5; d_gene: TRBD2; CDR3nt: TGCGCCAGCAGCTTGACCCCACCCAGCGGGGGGAACCAAGAGACCCAGTACTTC; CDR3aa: CASSLTPPSGGNQETQYF
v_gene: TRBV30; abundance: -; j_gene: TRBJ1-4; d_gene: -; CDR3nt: TGTGCCTGCCACCTCAACGGGGATCTTGAAAAACTGTTTTTT; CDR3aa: CACHLNGDLEKLFF
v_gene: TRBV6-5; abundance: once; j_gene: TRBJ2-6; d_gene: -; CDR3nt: TGTGCCAGCAGTTACGGCTCCGTTTCTGGGGCCAACGTCCTGACTTTC; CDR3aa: CASSYGSVSGANVLTF
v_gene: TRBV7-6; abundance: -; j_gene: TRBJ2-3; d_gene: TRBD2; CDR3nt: TGTGCCAGCAGCACCGGCGGGGGAAGGGCAGATACGCAGTATTTT; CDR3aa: CASSTGGGRADTQYF
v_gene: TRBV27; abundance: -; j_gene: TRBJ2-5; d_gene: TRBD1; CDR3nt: TGTGCCAGCAGCTCCGGACAGGGGGTTGAGACCCAGTACTTC; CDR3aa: CASSSGQGVETQYF
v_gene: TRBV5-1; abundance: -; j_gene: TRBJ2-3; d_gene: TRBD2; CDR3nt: TGCGCCAGCAGCTCTAGCGGGGATCCCACAGATACGCAGTATTTT; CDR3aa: CASSSSGDPTDTQYF
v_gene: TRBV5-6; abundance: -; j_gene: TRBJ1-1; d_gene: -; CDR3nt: TGTGCCAGCAGCTTGGGGGGGAGGGCTTTCTTT; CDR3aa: CASSLGGRAFF
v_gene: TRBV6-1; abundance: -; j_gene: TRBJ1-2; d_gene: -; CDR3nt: TGTGCCAGCAGCCCGCGACAAGAAACAGGGGGCTACACCTTC; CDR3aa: CASSPRQETGGYTF
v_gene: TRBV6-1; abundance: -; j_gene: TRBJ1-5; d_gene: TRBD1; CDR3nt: TGTGCCAGCACGAGGGGACAGGGGACTGGTCAGCCCCAGCATTTT; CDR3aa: CASTRGQGTGQPQHF
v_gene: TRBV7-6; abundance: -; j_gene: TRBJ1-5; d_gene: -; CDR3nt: TGTGCCAGCAGCTTAGGAGCGGCAGGGGGCAATCAGCCCCAGCATTTT; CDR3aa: CASSLGAAGGNQPQHF
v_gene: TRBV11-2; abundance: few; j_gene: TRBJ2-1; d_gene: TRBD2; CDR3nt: TGTGCCAGCAGCTTACTACTAGCGGGGGCTAATGAGCAGTTCTTC; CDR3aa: CASSLLLAGANEQFF
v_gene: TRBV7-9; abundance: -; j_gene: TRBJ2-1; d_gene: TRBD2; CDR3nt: TGTGCCAGCAGCCCGAGCGGGGGGGCCTACAATGAGCAGTTCTTC; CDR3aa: CASSPSGGAYNEQFF
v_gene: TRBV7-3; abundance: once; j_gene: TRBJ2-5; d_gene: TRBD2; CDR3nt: TGTGCCAGCAGCCCCGGACTAGCGGGGCTCCAAGAGACCCAGTACTTC; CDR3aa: CASSPGLAGLQETQYF
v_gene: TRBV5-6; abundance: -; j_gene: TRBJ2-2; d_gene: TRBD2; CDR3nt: TGTGCCAGCAGCTTGGCCTCAGCGGGGGTCAACACCGGGGAGCTGTTTTTT; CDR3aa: CASSLASAGVNTGELFF
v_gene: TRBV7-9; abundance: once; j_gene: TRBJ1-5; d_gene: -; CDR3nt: TGTTCCAGCTTTCCCAATCCAGGGGGCAATCAGCCCCAGCATTTT; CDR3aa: CSSFPNPGGNQPQHF
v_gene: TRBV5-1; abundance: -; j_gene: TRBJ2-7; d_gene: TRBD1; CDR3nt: TGCGCCAGCAGGCTCGACAGGGGATCTAAGGGTGGGCCCTACGAGCAGTACTTC; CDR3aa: CASRLDRGSKGGPYEQYF
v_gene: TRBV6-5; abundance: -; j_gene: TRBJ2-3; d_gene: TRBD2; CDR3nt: TGTGCCAGCAGTTATGGGCGGGGGGAGGGCACAGATACGCAGTATTTT; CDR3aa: CASSYGRGEGTDTQYF
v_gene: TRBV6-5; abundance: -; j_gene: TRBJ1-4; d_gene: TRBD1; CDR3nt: TGTGCCAGCAGTTACTCGAGGCAGGGGGATGAAAAACTGTTTTTT; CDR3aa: CASSYSRQGDEKLFF
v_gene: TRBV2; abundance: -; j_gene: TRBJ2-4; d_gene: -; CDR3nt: TGTGCCAGCATTGATGGTGGGTCAAAAAACAGTCAGTACTTC; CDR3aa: CASIDGGSKNSQYF
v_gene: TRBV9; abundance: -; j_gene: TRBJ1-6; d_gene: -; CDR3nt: TGTGCCAGCAGCGTAGGAGAACAGGGTAATTCACCCCTCCACTTT; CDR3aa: CASSVGEQGNSPLHF
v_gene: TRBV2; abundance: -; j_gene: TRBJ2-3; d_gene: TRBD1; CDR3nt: TGTGCCAGCAGTCGCGGACAGGTTAGCACAGATACGCAGTATTTT; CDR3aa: CASSRGQVSTDTQYF
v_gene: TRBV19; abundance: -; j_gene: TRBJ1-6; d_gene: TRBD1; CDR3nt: TGTGCCAGTAGAGGGACAGGGAGTAATTCACCCCTCCACTTT; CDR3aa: CASRGTGSNSPLHF
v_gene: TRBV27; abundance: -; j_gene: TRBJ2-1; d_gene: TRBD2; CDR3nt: TGTGCCAGCAGTTTAATTCTCTTTTCGGGAGGCCCTAGCGGGGGGGTCCGCGGCAATGAGCAGTTCTTC; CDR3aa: CASSLILFSGGPSGGVRGNEQFF
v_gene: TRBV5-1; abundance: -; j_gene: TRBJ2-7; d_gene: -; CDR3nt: TGCGCCAGCAGCTTGGCCGAAGGGTGGGGCAGCTCCTACGAGCAGTACTTC; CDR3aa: CASSLAEGWGSSYEQYF
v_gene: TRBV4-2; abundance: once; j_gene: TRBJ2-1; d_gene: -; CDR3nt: TGTGCCAGCAGCCAAGATCGCGGCGGGGCCTCGGATGAGCAGTTCTTC; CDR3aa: CASSQDRGGASDEQFF
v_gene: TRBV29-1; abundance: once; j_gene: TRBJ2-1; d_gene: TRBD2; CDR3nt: TGCAGCGTTTTACGGTCTAGCGGGGGGAATGAGCAGTTCTTC; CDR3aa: CSVLRSSGGNEQFF
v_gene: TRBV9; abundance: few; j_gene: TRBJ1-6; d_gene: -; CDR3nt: TGTGCCAGCTCCAGGGGTGAGAGGAATTCACCCCTCCACTTT; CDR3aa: CASSRGERNSPLHF
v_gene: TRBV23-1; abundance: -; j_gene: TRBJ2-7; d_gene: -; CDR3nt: TGCGCCAGCAGTCAAAGGCACCAGGGGAACGATCGGGAGCAGTACTTC; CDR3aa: CASSQRHQGNDREQYF
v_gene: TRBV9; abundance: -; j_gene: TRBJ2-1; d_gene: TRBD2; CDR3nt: TGTGCCAGCAGCGTAGGGGGGGTAGCGGGTACCGAGCAGTTCTTC; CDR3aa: CASSVGGVAGTEQFF
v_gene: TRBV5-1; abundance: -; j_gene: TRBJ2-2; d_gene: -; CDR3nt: TGCGCCAGCAGCTTGGGGGTCTCCGGGAGCGGGGAGCTGTTTTTT; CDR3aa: CASSLGVSGSGELFF
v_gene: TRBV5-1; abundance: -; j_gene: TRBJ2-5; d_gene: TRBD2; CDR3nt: TGCGCCAGCAGCTTGGGGACTAGCGGGGGAACGGGCCGAGAGACCCAGTACTTC; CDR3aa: CASSLGTSGGTGRETQYF
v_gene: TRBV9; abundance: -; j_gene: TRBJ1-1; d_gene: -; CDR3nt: TGTGCCAGCAGCGTAGATGGGCTCGCCACTGAAGCTTTCTTT; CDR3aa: CASSVDGLATEAFF
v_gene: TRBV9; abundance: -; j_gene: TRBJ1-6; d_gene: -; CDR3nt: TGTGCCAGCAGCGCAGCCGGGACAAATAATTCACCCCTCCACTTT; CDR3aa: CASSAAGTNNSPLHF
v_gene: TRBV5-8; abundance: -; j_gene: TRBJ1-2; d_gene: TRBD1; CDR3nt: TGTGCCAGCAGCTCGTACAGGGGTGGCGTGGGCTACACCTTC; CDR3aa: CASSSYRGGVGYTF
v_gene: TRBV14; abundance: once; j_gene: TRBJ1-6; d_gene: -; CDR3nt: TGTGCCAGCAGCCCCCGCCAGAATTCACCCCTCCACTTT; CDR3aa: CASSPRQNSPLHF
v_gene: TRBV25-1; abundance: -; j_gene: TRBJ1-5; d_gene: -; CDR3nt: TGTGCCAGCAGTGAATATCCCCACACCCACGTGCATTTT; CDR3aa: CASSEYPHTHVHF
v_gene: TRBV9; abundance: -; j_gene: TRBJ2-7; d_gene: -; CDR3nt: TGTGCCAGCAGCCCCCAGGGGAGCTCCTACGAGCAGTACTTC; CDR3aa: CASSPQGSSYEQYF
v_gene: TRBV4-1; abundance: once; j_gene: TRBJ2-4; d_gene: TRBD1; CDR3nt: TGCGCCAGCAGCCCTTGGACAGGGGGTAGGCTAGCCAAAAACATTCAGTACTTC; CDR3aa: CASSPWTGGRLAKNIQYF
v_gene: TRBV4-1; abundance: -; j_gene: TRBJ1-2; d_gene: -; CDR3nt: TGCGCCAGCAGCCTCCGGGACTCTAAGGACTATGGCTACACCTTC; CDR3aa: CASSLRDSKDYGYTF
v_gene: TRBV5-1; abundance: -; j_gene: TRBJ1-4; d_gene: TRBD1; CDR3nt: TGCGCCAGCAGCTTGAAACAGGGGTCTAATGAAAAACTGTTTTTT; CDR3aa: CASSLKQGSNEKLFF
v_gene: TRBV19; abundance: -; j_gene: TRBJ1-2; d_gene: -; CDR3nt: TGTGCCAGTAGTCGTGGCAATAACTATGGCTACACCTTC; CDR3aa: CASSRGNNYGYTF
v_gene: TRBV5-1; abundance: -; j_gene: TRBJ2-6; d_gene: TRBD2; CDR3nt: TGCGCCAGCAGCCCTAGCGGGGCCATGTTTGCTGGGGCCAACGGCCTGACTTTC; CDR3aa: CASSPSGAMFAGANGLTF
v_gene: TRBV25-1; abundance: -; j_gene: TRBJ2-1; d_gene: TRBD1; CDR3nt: TGTGCCAGCGGACAGGGTTTCACTGAGCAGTTCTTC; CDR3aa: CASGQGFTEQFF
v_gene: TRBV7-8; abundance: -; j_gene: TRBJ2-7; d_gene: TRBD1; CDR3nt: TGTGCCAGCAGCTTAGCAGGGGGCGCCTACGAGCAGTACTTC; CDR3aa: CASSLAGGAYEQYF
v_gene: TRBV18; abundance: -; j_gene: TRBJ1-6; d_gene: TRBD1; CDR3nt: TGTGCCAGCTCAGAAGGACGGCAGGGGGTTTTAAATTCACCCCTCCACTTT; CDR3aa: CASSEGRQGVLNSPLHF
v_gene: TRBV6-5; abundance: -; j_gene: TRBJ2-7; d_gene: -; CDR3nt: TGTGCCATCAGTGAGTCGTATAATGGTGAGCAGTACTTC; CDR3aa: CAISESYNGEQYF
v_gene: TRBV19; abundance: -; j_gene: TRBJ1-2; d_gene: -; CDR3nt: TGTGCCAGTAGTATTGGGCATACTAACTATGGCTACACCTTC; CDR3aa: CASSIGHTNYGYTF
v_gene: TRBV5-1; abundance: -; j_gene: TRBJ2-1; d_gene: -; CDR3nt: TGCGCCAGCAGCTTGGGAGGACTGAGCTCCTACAATGAGCAGTTCTTC; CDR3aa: CASSLGGLSSYNEQFF